The T cell receptor (beta chain) described here comes from a study of CD8 T cells in Susac syndrome. The CD8+ and CD4+ T cells were isolated magnetically using a negative isolation approach, whereas the TEMRA cells were enriched by FACS. Germline loops: CDR1 KGHSH, CDR2 LQKENI. Trimming took 3 bases from V and 0 from J, leaving 9 bases between them. The CDR3 is 15 residues long. Reverse transcription of roughly 0.45 to 1 ug RNA was carried out with random hexamers. Amplification of TCR beta CDR3 was carried out by immunoSEQ multiplex PCR, which covered 54 Vbeta and 13 Jbeta segments. MiXCR, run by TCRdb on the immunoSEQ multiplex PCR reads, gives a single entry per CDR3 protein. The profile shows some 200,000 distinct CDR3 sequences, about 90% of them singletons.

The receptor was isolated from a human donor with multiple sclerosis. The V and J genes are TRBV18 and TRBJ2-1; no firm D call. Specimen: CD8+ T cells from PBMCs. CDR3 coding DNA: TGTGCCAGCTCACCCTCAGCTTCCTCCTACAATGAGCAGTTCTTC. Its translation is CASSPSASSYNEQFF.